Sequencing of this TCR beta chain was carried out in a study of human thymus T cells. With 6 bases clipped from V and 6 bases from J, the junction kept 1 base outside the gene matches. The CDR3 runs 11 residues. Germline values: CDR1 MDHEN, CDR2 SYDVKM. Here immunoSEQ multiplex PCR was the method, and the copy in TCRdb shows in-frame clones only, minus some. In the table there are 45,000 to 50,000 clones, approximately 95% of which are singletons. Donors were healthy Finnish infants having corrective surgery for congenital heart defects. Half of the eight donors gave roughly 0.45-1 mL blood during surgery. All available leukocytes, rather than a set cell count, yielded the blood DNA.

What was sequenced was blood. V gene TRBV28 combines with J gene TRBJ1-2; TRBD1 agrees at 7 bases. This clonotype was obtained from a girl under three years old with a congenital heart defect but otherwise immunologically healthy. DNA for the CDR3: TGTGCCAGCAGACAGGGGAATGGCTACACCTTC. It encodes CASRQGNGYTF.